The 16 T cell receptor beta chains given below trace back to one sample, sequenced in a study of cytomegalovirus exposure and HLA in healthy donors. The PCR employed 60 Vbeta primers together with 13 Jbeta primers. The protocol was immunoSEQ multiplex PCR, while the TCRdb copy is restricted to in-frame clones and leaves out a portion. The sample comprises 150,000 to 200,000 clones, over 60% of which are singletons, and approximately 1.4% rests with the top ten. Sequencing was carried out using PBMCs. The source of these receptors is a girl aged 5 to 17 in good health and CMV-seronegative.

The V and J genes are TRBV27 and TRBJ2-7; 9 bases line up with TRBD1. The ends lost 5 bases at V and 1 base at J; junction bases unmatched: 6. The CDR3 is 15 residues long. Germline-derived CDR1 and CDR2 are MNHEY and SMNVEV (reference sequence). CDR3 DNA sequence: TGTGCCAGCAGTCGGGGACAGGGTTGGTCCTACGAGCAGTACTTC. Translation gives CASSRGQGWSYEQYF.

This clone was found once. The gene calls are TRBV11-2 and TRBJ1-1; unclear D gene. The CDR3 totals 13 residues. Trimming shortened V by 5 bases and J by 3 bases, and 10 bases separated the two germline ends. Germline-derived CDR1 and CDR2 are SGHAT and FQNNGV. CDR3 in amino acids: CASSARSDTEAFF. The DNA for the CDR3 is TGTGCCAGCAGCGCCCGGAGCGACACTGAAGCTTTCTTT. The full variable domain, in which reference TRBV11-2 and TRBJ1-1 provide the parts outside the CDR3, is EAGVAQSPRYKIIEKRQSVAFWCNPISGHATLYWYQQILGQGPKLLIQFQNNGVVDDSQLPKDRFSAERLKGVDSTLKIQPAKLEDSAVYLCASSARSDTEAFFGQGTRLTVV.

The CDR3: CASRGLANTEAFF. The DNA for the CDR3 is TGTGCCAGCAGGGGTTTGGCGAACACTGAAGCTTTCTTT. The rearrangement uses TRBV19 and TRBJ1-1, with D tentatively TRBD1 (6 bases). The CDR3 totals 13 residues. Between the trimmed V and J ends, which lost 9 bases and 1 base, there was a span of 12 bases. The V gene's germline CDR1 is LNHDA and CDR2 SQIVND (reference sequence).

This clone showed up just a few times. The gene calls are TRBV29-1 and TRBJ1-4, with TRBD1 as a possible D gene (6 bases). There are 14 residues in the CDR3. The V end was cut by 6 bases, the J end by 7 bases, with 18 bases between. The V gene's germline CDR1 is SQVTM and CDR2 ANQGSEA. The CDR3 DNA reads TGCAGCGTGGTCGGGACACCACCTTCTGAAAAACTGTTTTTT. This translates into CSVVGTPPSEKLFF.

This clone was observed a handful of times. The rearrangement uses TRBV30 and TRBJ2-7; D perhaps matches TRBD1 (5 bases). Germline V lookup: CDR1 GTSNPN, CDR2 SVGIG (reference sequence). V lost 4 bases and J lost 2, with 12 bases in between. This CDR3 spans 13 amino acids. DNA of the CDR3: TGTGCCTGGACCAGGGTGACGCCCTACGAGCAGTACTTC. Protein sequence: CAWTRVTPYEQYF.

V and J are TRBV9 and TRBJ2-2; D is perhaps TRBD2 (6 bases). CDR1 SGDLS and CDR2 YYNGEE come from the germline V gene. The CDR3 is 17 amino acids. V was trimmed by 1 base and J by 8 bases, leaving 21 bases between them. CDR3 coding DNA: TGTGCCAGCAGCGTAACATGGGGAGGCCTCTATGCGGGGGAGCTGTTTTTT. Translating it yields CASSVTWGGLYAGELFF.

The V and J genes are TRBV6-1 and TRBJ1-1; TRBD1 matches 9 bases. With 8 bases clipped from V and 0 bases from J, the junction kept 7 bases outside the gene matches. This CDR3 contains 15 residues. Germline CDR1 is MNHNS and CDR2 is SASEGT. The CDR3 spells CASQQGAGMNTEAFF. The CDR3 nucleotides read TGTGCCAGCCAACAGGGGGCGGGCATGAACACTGAAGCTTTCTTT.

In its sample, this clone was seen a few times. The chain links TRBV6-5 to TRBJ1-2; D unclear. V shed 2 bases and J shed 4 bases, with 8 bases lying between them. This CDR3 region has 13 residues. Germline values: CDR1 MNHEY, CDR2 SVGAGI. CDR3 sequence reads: CASSYDILYGYTF. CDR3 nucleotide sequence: TGTGCCAGCAGTTACGACATCCTCTATGGCTACACCTTC.

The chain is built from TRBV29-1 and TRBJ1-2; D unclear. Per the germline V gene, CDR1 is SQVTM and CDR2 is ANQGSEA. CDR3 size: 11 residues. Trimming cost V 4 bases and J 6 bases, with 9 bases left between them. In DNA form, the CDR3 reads TGCAGCGTTGGGCTTGAGGATGGCTACACCTTC. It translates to CSVGLEDGYTF.

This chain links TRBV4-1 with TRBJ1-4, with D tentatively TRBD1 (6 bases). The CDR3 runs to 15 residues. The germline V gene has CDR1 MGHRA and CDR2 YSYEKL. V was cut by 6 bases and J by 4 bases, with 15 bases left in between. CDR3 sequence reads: CASSLQGYLNEKLFF. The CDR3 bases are TGCGCCAGCAGTCTCCAGGGGTATCTTAATGAAAAACTGTTTTTT.

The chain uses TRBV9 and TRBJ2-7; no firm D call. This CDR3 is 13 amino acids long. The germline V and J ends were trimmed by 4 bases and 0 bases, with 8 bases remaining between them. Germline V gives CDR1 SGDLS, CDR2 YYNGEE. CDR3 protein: CASSLYGSYEQYF. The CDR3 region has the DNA TGTGCCAGCAGCCTGTACGGCTCCTACGAGCAGTACTTC.

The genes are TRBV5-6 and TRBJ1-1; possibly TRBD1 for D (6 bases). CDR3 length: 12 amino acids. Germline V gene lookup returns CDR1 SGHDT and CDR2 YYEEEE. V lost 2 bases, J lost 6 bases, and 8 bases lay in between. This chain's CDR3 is CASSFGGPEAFF. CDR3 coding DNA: TGTGCCAGCAGCTTTGGGGGCCCTGAAGCTTTCTTT.

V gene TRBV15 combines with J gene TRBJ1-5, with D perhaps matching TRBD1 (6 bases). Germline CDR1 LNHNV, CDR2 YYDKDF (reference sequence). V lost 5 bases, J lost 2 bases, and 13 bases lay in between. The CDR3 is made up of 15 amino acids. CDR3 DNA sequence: TGTGCCACCAGCCCTTCGGGACACCGCAATCAGCCCCAGCATTTT. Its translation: CATSPSGHRNQPQHF.

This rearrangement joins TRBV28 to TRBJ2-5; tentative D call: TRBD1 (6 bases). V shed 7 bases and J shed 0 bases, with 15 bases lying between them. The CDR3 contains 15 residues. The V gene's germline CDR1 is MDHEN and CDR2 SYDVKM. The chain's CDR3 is CASTGTTAYQETQYF. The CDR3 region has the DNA TGTGCCAGCACCGGGACAACCGCGTACCAAGAGACCCAGTACTTC.

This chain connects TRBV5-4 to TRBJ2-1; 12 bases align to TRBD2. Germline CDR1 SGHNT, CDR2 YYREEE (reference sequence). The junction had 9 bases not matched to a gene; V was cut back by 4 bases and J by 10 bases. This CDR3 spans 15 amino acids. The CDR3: CASSKLAGGQAEQFF. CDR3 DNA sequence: TGTGCCAGCAGCAAGCTAGCGGGGGGGCAGGCGGAGCAGTTCTTC.

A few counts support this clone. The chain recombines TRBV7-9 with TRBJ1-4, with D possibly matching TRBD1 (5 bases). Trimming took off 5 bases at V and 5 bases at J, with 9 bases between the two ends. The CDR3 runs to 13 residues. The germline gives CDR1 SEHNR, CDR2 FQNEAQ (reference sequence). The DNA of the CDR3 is TGTGCCAGCAGCGGAGGGGTGAATGAAAAACTGTTTTTT. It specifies CASSGGVNEKLFF.